This T cell receptor beta chain was retrieved from a study of blood T cell repertoires in COVID-19. Study-level information: PBMCs, B-cell-depleted T cells, or T cells provided the cDNA or gDNA that made up the material.

Participants had their cohort set by participant-reported clinical history. This CDR3 contains 14 residues. Trimming stripped 4 bases from V and 4 bases from J, with 11 bases between. Germline lookup yields CDR1 SGHRS and CDR2 YFSETQ. As processed by the authors: It was from reference gene primer amplification that nucleated cell counts were estimated. Sequenced by immunoSEQ multiplex PCR; TCRdb stores in-frame clones only, minus some. V and J calls and clone size follow that table, whereas D and trimming were derived from the DNA. Here the sample spans around 160,000 clones, around 89% being singletons.

This receptor was taken from a woman in her thirties with acute COVID-19. Sequenced: PBMCs or T cells enriched from blood (not recorded which). This chain uses TRBV5-1 with TRBJ1-4; D gene unclear. The DNA of the CDR3 is TGCGCCAGCAGCCCCCAAGTCGGTAATGAAAAACTGTTTTTT. Protein sequence: CASSPQVGNEKLFF.